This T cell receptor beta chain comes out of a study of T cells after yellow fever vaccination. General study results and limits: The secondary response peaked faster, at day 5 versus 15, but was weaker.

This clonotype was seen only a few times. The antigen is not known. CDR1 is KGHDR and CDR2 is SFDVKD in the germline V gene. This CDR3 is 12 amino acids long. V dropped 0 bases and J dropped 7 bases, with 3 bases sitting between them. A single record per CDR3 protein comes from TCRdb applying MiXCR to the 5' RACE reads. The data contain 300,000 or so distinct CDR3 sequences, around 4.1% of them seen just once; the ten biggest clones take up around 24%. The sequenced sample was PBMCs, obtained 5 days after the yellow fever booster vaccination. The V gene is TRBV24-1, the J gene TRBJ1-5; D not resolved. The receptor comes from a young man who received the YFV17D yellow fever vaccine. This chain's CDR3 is CATSDLNQPQHF. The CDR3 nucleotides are TGTGCCACCAGTGATTTGAACCAGCCCCAGCATTTT.